Listed here are 10 T cell receptor beta chains from one sample, sequenced in a study of shared clonotypes between healthy human individuals. Clones were sequenced by immunoSEQ multiplex PCR, and TCRdb holds only the in-frame ones, with some missing. The top ten clones hold more than 0.1% of a sample with about 2 million clones, 95% of them seen once. Sequencing used naive CD4+ T cells sorted from blood. As for subset: CD45RA+ positively selected. These receptors were taken from a man between 18 and 29 years old in good health.

The chain combines TRBV29-1 with TRBJ2-5; D is ambiguous. The ends were cut back, 5 bases at V and 1 base at J, with 14 bases in the middle. Germline V gene data show CDR1 as SQVTM and CDR2 as ANQGSEA. The CDR3 length is 14 residues. This CDR3 is CSVFTPQSQETQYF. The CDR3 DNA is TGCAGCGTTTTTACCCCTCAATCCCAAGAGACCCAGTACTTC. Complete variable domain (other parts from reference TRBV29-1 and TRBJ2-5): SAVISQKPSRDICQRGTSLTIQCQVDSQVTMMFWYRQQPGQSLTLIATANQGSEATYESGFVIDKFPISRPNLTFSTLTVSNMSPEDSSIYLCSVFTPQSQETQYFGPGTRLLVL.

The V gene is TRBV30, the J gene TRBJ2-7, with D possibly TRBD2 on 6 matching bases. The CDR3 sequence is 14 residues long. Germline lookup yields CDR1 GTSNPN and CDR2 SVGIG (reference sequence). V was pared by 0 bases and J by 5 bases, with 14 bases between. CDR3 sequence reads: CAWSVLSWGDEQYF. The CDR3, as DNA: TGTGCCTGGAGTGTACTATCTTGGGGGGACGAGCAGTACTTC.

The J gene is TRBJ2-7, the V gene TRBV21-1. TRBV21-1 is a recognized pseudogene. The CDR3 loop spans 15 amino acids. The CDR3 loop is CASSKNPDLIYEQYF. CDR3 sequence (DNA): TGTGCCAGCAGCAAAAACCCTGACCTAATTTACGAGCAGTACTTC.

This clone was picked up one time. This chain connects TRBV28 to TRBJ1-1, with D maybe TRBD1 (5 bases). Germline CDR1 is MDHEN and CDR2 is SYDVKM. Trimming removed 7 bases from V and 2 bases from J, with 11 bases in between. The CDR3 covers 13 residues. This CDR3 is CASTGGVNTEAFF. CDR3 nucleotides: TGTGCCAGCACCGGGGGAGTAAACACTGAAGCTTTCTTT.

The rearrangement joins TRBV2 to TRBJ2-7; 7 bases are a match to TRBD1. From germline, CDR1 is SNHLY and CDR2 FYNNEI. The V gene end was trimmed by 3 bases and the J gene end by 5 bases; junction bases not matched to a gene: 7. CDR3 size: 14 residues. The CDR3 loop is CASSETGQTHEQYF. CDR3 nucleotide sequence: TGTGCCAGCAGTGAGACGGGACAGACCCACGAGCAGTACTTC.

V is TRBV6-1 and J is TRBJ1-6; 9 nucleotides line up with TRBD1. This CDR3 contains 15 residues. The germline CDR1 and CDR2 sequences are MNHNS and SASEGT. The ends lost 2 bases at V and 9 bases at J; junction bases unmatched: 5. CDR3 loop: CASSENRGPSSPLHF. The CDR3 coding sequence is TGTGCCAGCAGTGAAAACAGGGGGCCTAGTTCACCCCTCCACTTT.

The chain joins TRBV4-1 to TRBJ1-2; 10 bases are a match to TRBD1. The CDR3 spans 17 residues. Germline CDR1 reads MGHRA; CDR2 reads YSYEKL. With V trimmed by 1 base and J by 8 bases, 13 bases remained unmatched. CDR3 region: CASSQAGQGKSGHGYTF. CDR3 coding DNA: TGCGCCAGCAGCCAAGCGGGACAGGGGAAGTCTGGCCACGGCTACACCTTC.

The V call is TRBV6-6, the J call TRBJ1-1, with TRBD1 as a possible D gene (5 bases). The V gene lost 5 bases and the J gene lost 3 bases, with 13 bases spanning the gap. The CDR3 length is 14 residues. The V gene's germline CDR1 is MNHNY and CDR2 SVGAGI (reference sequence). The CDR3 here is CASSATDRYTEAFF. CDR3 in DNA: TGTGCCAGCAGTGCCACAGACAGATACACTGAAGCTTTCTTT.

This chain connects TRBV30 to TRBJ1-6; perhaps TRBD1 as D (6 bases). This CDR3 contains 17 residues. Germline V gene sequence: CDR1 GTSNPN, CDR2 SVGIG (reference sequence). Trimming removed 0 bases at V and 10 bases at J, with 22 bases between. The CDR3 is CAWSVPDSGRPWSPLHF. Here the CDR3 DNA reads TGTGCCTGGAGTGTACCGGACAGCGGGCGCCCCTGGTCACCCCTCCACTTT.

The chain uses TRBV10-3 and TRBJ2-3; D gene ambiguous. The CDR3 loop spans 14 amino acids. Trimming stripped 5 bases from V and 2 bases from J, with 11 bases between. Germline loops: CDR1 ENHRY, CDR2 SYGVKD. The CDR3 region is CAISWLGLTDTQYF. The CDR3 nucleotides read TGTGCCATCAGTTGGTTGGGCCTCACAGATACGCAGTATTTT.